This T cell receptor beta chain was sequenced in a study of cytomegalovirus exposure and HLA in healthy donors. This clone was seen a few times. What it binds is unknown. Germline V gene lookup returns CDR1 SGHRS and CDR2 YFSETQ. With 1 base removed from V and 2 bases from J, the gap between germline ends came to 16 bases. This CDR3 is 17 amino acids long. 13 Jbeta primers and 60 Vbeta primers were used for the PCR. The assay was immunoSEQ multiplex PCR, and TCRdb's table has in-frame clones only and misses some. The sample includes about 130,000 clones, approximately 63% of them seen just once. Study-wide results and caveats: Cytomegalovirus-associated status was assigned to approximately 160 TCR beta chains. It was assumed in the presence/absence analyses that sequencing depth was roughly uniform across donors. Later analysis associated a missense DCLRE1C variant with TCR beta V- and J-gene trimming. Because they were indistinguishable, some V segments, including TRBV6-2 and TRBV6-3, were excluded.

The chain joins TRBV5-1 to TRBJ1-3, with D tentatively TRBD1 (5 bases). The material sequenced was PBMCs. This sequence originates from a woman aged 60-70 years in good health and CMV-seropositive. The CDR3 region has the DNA TGCGCCAGCAGCTTGTTCTGGGGGGATAGGACTGGAAACACCATATATTTT. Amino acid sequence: CASSLFWGDRTGNTIYF.